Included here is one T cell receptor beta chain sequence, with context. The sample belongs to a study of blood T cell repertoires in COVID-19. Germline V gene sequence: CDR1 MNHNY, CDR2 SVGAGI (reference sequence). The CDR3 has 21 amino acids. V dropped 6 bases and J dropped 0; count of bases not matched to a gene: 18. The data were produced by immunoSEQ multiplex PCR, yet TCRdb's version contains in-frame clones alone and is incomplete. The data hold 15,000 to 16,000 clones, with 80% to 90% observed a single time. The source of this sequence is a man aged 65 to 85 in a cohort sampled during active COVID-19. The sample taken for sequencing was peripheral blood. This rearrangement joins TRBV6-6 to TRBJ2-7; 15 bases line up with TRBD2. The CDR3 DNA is TGTGCCAGCAGCCGAACGCCTTTCAGGACTAGCGGGAGGGCAAGCTCCTACGAGCAGTACTTC. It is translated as CASSRTPFRTSGRASSYEQYF.